This record looks at one T cell receptor (beta chain) sequence and its context. Antigen unknown. This entry is derived from a study of cytomegalovirus exposure and HLA in healthy donors. For the study at large: There were approximately 81 million unique TCRs (from HLA-typed donors) in an early data release.

Findings and limits, study-wide: In a later analysis, parvovirus B19, influenza, CMV and Epstein-Barr virus appeared linked to several top co-occurrence clusters. Through in vitro validation, a few CMV-associated chains were shown to be specific for CMV antigens.

CDR3 length equals 15 residues. Germline assignment: CDR1 MNHEY and CDR2 SMNVEV (reference sequence). Deletions cut 5 bases from V and 6 bases from J, with 19 bases between. The PCR employed 60 Vbeta primers together with 13 Jbeta primers. Per the authors' pipeline: Later reanalysis found around 74 million unique TCR beta chains, roughly 10 million of them shared. Clones were sequenced by immunoSEQ multiplex PCR, and TCRdb holds only the in-frame ones, with some missing. V, J and clone size derive from that table, while D and trimming were established from the DNA sequence. The sample carries tens of thousands of clones, roughly 74% recorded once.

Sequenced material: PBMCs. J is TRBJ1-1 and V is TRBV27; D might be TRBD1 (6 bases). This clonotype originated in a man in his forties in good health and CMV-seronegative. The CDR3 sequence is CASSPLNRVDAEAFF. In DNA, the CDR3 is TGTGCCAGCAGTCCCTTGAACAGGGTCGACGCTGAAGCTTTCTTT.